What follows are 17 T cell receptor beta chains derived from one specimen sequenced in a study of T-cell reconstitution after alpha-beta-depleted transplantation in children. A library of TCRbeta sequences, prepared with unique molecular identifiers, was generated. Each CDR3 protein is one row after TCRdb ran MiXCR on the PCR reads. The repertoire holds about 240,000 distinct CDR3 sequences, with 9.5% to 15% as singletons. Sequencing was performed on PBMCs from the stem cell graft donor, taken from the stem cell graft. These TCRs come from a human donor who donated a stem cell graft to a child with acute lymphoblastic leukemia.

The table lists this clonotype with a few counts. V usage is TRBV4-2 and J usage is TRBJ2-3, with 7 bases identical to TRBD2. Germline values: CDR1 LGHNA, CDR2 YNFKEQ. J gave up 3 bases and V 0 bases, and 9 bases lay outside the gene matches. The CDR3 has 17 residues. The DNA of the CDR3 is TGTGCCAGCAGCCAAGAAGCTGGCGGGAGTGGTACAGATACGCAGTATTTT. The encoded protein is CASSQEAGGSGTDTQYF.

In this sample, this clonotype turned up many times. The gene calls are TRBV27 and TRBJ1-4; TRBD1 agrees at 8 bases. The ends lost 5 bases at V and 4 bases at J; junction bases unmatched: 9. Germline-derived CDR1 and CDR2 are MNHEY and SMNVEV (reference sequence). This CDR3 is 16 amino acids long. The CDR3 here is CASSPNGGQVNEKLFF. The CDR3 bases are TGTGCCAGCAGTCCTAACGGGGGACAGGTTAATGAAAAACTGTTTTTT.

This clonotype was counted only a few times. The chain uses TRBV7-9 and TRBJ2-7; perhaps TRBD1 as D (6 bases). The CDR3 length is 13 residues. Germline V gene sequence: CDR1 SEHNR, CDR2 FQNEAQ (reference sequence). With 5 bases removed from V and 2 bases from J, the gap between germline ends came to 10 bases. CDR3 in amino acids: CASSDRWTYEQYF. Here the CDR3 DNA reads TGTGCCAGCAGCGACAGGTGGACCTACGAGCAGTACTTC.

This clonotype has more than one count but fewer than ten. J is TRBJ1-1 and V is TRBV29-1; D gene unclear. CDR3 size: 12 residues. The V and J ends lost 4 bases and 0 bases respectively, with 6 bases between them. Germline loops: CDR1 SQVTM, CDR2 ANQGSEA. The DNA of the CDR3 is TGCAGCGTTGCTCCAATGAACACTGAAGCTTTCTTT. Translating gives CSVAPMNTEAFF.

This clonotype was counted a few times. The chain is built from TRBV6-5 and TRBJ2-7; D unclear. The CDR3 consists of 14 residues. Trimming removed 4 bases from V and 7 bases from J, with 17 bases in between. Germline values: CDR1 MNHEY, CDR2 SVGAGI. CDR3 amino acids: CASSSRLNSMEQYF. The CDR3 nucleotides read TGTGCCAGCAGTTCCAGACTCAACTCAATGGAGCAGTACTTC.

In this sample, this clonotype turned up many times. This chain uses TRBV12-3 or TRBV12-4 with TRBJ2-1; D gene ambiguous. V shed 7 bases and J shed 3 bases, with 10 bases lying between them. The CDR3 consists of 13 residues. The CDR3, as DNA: TGTGCCAGCACCGGGCCCCTCTACAATGAGCAGTTCTTC. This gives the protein CASTGPLYNEQFF.

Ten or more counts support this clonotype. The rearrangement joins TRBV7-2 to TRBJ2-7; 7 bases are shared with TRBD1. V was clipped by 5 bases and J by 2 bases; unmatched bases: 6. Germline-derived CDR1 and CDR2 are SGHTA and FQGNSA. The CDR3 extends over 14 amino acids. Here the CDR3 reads CASSPWTGTYEQYF. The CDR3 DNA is TGTGCCAGCAGCCCCTGGACAGGAACCTACGAGCAGTACTTC.

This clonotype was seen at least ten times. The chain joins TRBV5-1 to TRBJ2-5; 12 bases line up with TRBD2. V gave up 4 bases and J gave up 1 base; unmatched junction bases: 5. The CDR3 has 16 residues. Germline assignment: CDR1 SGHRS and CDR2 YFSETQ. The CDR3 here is CASSEASGRAQETQYF. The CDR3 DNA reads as TGCGCCAGCAGCGAGGCTAGCGGGAGGGCCCAAGAGACCCAGTACTTC.

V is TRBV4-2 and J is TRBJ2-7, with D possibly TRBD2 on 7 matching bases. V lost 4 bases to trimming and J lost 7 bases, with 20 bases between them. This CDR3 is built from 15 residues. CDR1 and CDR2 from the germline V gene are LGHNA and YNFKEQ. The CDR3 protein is CASSPHFGGAREQYF. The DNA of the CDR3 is TGTGCCAGCAGCCCCCACTTTGGGGGGGCGAGGGAGCAGTACTTC.

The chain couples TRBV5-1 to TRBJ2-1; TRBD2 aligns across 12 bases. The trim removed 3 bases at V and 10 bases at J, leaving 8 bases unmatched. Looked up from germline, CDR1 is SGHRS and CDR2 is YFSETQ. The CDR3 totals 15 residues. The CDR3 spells CASSSASGRVGEQFF. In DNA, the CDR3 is TGCGCCAGCAGCTCAGCTAGCGGGAGGGTCGGGGAGCAGTTCTTC.

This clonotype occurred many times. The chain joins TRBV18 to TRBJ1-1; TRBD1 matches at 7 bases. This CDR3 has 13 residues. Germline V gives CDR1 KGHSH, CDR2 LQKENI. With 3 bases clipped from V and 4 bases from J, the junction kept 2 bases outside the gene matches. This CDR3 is CASSPTGATEAFF. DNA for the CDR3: TGTGCCAGCTCACCTACAGGGGCCACTGAAGCTTTCTTT.

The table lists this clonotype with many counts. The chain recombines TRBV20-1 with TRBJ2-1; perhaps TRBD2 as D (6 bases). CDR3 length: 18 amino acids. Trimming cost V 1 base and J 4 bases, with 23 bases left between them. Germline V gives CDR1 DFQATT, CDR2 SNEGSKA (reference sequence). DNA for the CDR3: TGCAGTGCTAGAGCCGGGTTAGGACTAAGCGAGAGGTACAATGAGCAGTTCTTC. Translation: CSARAGLGLSERYNEQFF.

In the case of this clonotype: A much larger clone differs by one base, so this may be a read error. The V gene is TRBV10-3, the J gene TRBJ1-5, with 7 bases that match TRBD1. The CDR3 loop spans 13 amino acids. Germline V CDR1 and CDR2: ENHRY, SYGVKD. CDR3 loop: CVIRGQPNQPQHF. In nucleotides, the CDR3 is TGTGTCATCAGGGGACAGCCTAATCAGCCCCAGCATTTT.

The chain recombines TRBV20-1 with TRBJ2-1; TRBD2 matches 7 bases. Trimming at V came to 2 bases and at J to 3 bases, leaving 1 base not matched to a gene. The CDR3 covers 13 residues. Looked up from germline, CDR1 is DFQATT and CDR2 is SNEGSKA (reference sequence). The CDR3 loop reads CSARRTSYNEQFF. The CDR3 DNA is TGCAGTGCTAGAAGGACTAGCTACAATGAGCAGTTCTTC.

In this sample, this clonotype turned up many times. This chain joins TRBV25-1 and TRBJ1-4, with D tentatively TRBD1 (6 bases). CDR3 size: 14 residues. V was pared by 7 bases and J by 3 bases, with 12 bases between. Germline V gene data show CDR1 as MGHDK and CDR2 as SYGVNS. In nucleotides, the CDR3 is TGTGCCAGCAAAACGACAGGACCTAATGAAAAACTGTTTTTT. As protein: CASKTTGPNEKLFF.

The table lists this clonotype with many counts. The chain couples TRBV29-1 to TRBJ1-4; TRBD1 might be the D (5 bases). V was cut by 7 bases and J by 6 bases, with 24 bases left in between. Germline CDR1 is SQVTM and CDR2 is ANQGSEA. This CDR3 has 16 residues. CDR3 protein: CSAMAGVGTVDEKLFF. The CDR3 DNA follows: TGCAGCGCAATGGCGGGGGTCGGGACGGTGGATGAAAAACTGTTTTTT.

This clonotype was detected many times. The CDR3 loop is CASRTAGDRDTQYF. CDR3 in DNA: TGTGCCAGCAGGACAGCGGGAGACCGAGATACGCAGTATTTT. The V gene is TRBV6-1, the J gene TRBJ2-3, with 8 nucleotides matching TRBD2. Trimming removed 6 bases from V and 5 bases from J; junction bases left unmatched: 7. Germline CDR1 and CDR2: MNHNS and SASEGT. The CDR3 consists of 14 residues.